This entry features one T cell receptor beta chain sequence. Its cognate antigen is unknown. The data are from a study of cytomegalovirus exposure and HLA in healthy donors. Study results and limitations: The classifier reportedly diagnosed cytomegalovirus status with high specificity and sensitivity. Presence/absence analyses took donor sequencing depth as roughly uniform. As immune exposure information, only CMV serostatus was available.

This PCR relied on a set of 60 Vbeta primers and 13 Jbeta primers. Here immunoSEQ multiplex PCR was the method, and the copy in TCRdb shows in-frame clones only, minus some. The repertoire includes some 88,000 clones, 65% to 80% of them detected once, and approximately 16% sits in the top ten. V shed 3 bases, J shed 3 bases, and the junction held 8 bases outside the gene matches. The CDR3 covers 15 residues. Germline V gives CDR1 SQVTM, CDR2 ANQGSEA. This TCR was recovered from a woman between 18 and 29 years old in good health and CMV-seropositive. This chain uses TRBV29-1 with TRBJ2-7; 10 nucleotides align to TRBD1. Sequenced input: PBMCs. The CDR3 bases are TGCAGCGTTGATGAGCGGGGACAGGGGATCTACGAGCAGTACTTC. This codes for CSVDERGQGIYEQYF.